The T cell receptor beta chain described here comes from a study of blood T cell repertoires in COVID-19. Study at large: T cells, B-cell-depleted T cells, or PBMCs supplied cDNA or gDNA.

A case of COVID-19 had been met by exposed participants within 2 weeks before study entry. Sequencing used immunoSEQ multiplex PCR; TCRdb keeps in-frame clones, though not all of them. The sample holds about 300,000 clones, roughly 91% seen once. The germline V and J ends were trimmed by 5 bases and 6 bases, with 11 bases remaining between them. The CDR3 loop spans 12 amino acids. Germline CDR1 SGHNT, CDR2 YENEEA. The chain uses TRBV11-3 and TRBJ2-7; TRBD2 is a possible D gene (5 bases). The sequencing input was PBMCs or T cells enriched from blood (not recorded which). This TCR was recovered from a woman between 45 and 60 years old who had been exposed to COVID-19. The CDR3 coding sequence is TGTGCCAGCAGCCGCCCTGCGGGCGAGCAGTACTTC. This sequence encodes CASSRPAGEQYF. Supplemented by reference TRBV11-3 and TRBJ2-7, the full variable domain reads EAGVVQSPRYKIIEKKQPVAFWCNPISGHNTLYWYLQNLGQGPELLIRYENEEAVDDSQLPKDRFSAERLKGVDSTLKIQPAELGDSAVYLCASSRPAGEQYFGPGTRLTVT.